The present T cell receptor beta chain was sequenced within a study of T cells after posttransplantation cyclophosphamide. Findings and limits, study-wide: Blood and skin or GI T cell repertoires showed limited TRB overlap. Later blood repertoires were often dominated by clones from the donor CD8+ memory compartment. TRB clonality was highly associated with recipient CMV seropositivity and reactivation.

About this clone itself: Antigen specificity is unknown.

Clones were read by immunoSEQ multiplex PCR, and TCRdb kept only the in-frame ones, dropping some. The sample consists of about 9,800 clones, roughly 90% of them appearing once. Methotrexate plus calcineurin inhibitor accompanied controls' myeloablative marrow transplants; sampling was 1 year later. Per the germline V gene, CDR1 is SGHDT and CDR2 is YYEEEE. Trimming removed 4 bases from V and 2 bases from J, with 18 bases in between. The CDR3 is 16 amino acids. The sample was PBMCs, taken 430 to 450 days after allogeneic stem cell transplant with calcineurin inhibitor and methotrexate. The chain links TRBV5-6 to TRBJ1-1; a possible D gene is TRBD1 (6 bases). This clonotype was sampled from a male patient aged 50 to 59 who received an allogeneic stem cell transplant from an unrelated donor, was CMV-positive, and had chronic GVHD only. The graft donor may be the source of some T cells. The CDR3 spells CASSTPTDRTNTEAFF. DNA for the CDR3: TGTGCCAGCAGCACTCCAACTGACAGGACCAACACTGAAGCTTTCTTT.